A single sample gave rise to the 7 T cell receptor beta chains below, sequenced in a study of blood T cell repertoires in COVID-19 (dated by TCRdb to 2020 to 2022). The library was produced with the immunoSEQ multiplex PCR assay. TCRdb mirrors the immuneACCESS table, restricted to in-frame sequences. Some clones are absent from its copies; in checked studies, under half trace to an unresolved V gene, and the reason for the others is unknown. The sample table lists tens of thousands of clones, roughly 90% of them with a count of one. The ten top clones hold less than 3.5% of the sample. The sequencing sample was made of peripheral blood. The receptors were sampled from a man aged 50 or older with COVID-19, enrolled during active disease.

J is TRBJ1-4 and V is TRBV21-1; TRBD1 reflects the table's D call only, with no check against the DNA. TRBV21-1 is assigned pseudogene status. The CDR3 has 16 residues. The CDR3 sequence: CASILSPGTGNEKLFF. CDR3 sequence (DNA): TGTGCCAGCATCCTCTCGCCCGGGACAGGGAATGAAAAACTGTTTTTT.

The chain links TRBV28 to TRBJ1-4; D is undetermined. The CDR3 has 14 amino acids. V lost 6 bases and J 0 bases, leaving 8 bases between the germline ends. The V gene's germline CDR1 is MDHEN and CDR2 SYDVKM. CDR3 sequence reads: CASSYFATNEKLFF. The CDR3 nucleotides read TGTGCCAGCAGCTATTTCGCAACTAATGAAAAACTGTTTTTT.

J is TRBJ1-1 and V is TRBV3-1 (or the pseudogene TRBV3-2); 10 bases map to TRBD1. The CDR3 consists of 16 residues. Germline CDR1 reads LGHDT; CDR2 reads YNNKEL (reference sequence). V was clipped by 1 base and J by 7 bases; unmatched bases: 9. This CDR3 is CASSQVPGQGKVEAFF. Here the CDR3 DNA reads TGTGCCAGCAGCCAAGTTCCGGGACAGGGGAAGGTTGAAGCTTTCTTT.

J is TRBJ1-1 and V is TRBV29-1; D is possibly TRBD1 (5 bases). The germline V gene has CDR1 SQVTM and CDR2 ANQGSEA. This CDR3 has 12 residues. The V end lost 6 bases, the J end lost 4 bases, and 12 bases lay between the germline ends. CDR3 in DNA: TGCAGCGTCCATTCGGGGGGCACTGAAGCTTTCTTT. This codes for CSVHSGGTEAFF.

This chain links TRBV4-1 with TRBJ1-2; tentative D call: TRBD1 (6 bases). V lost 2 bases and J lost 4, with 11 bases in between. CDR1 is MGHRA and CDR2 is YSYEKL in the germline V gene. This CDR3 spans 14 amino acids. The CDR3: CASSQPQGIYGYTF. In DNA, the CDR3 is TGCGCCAGCAGCCAACCGCAGGGGATCTATGGCTACACCTTC.

V gene TRBV6-5 combines with J gene TRBJ1-3; D not resolved. This CDR3 is built from 12 residues. Germline loops: CDR1 MNHEY, CDR2 SVGAGI. DNA for the CDR3: TGTGGAGCAGGCTCATCTGGAAACACCATATATTTT. Protein sequence: CGAGSSGNTIYF.

This clone occurred once. The V call is TRBV5-4, the J call TRBJ2-2, with 8 bases fitting TRBD1. Trimming cost V 4 bases and J 0 bases; bases outside gene matches: 2. From germline, CDR1 is SGHNT and CDR2 YYREEE (reference sequence). This CDR3 contains 15 residues. DNA of the CDR3: TGTGCCAGCAGCCCGGGACAGGCGAACACCGGGGAGCTGTTTTTT. This translates into CASSPGQANTGELFF.